This T cell receptor beta chain was recorded in a study of cytomegalovirus exposure and HLA in healthy donors. PCR involved 60 Vbeta and 13 Jbeta primers. Profiling relied on immunoSEQ multiplex PCR, and the TCRdb table lists in-frame clones only, not all of them. The sample has about 140,000 clones, 77% seen once. Input material: PBMCs. The TCR sequence derives from a female donor in good health and CMV-seronegative.

Here the CDR3 DNA reads TGTGCCAGCAGTTTTCATCACAGGGGCTACCCCATCTACGAGCAGTACTTC. Translation: CASSFHHRGYPIYEQYF. The genes are TRBV27 and TRBJ2-7; 7 bases fit TRBD1. With V trimmed by 3 bases and J by 3 bases, 14 bases remained unmatched. CDR3 length: 17 amino acids. Germline V gene sequence: CDR1 MNHEY, CDR2 SMNVEV (reference sequence).